Below, 20 T cell receptor beta chains from the same sample are listed, as sequenced in a study of TIL therapy for anti-PD-1-resistant metastatic lung cancer. The immunoSEQ assay was v3. The protocol was immunoSEQ multiplex PCR, while the TCRdb copy is restricted to in-frame clones and leaves out a portion. The table includes 45,000 to 60,000 clones, around 80% detected once. Time point described: pre-treatment sample, taken before nivolumab and TIL therapy. Sample: blood, taken at baseline. Source of these receptors: a woman between 30 and 79 years old with non-small cell lung cancer.

The chain uses TRBV5-1 and TRBJ1-3; perhaps TRBD1 as D (5 bases). Per the germline V gene, CDR1 is SGHRS and CDR2 is YFSETQ. The CDR3 runs to 17 residues. Trimming pared 3 bases from V and 7 bases from J, leaving 23 bases between. CDR3 coding DNA: TGCGCCAGCAGCTCCGACCCTACAGGCCCCGGAGGGAACACCATATATTTT. Its translation: CASSSDPTGPGGNTIYF.

In nucleotides, the CDR3 is TGCGCCAGCAGCTTGGGGGCTAGCGGGAGCAATGAGCAGTTCTTC. Translation gives CASSLGASGSNEQFF. The chain uses TRBV5-1 and TRBJ2-1, with TRBD2 matching over 10 bases. Germline CDR1 and CDR2: SGHRS and YFSETQ. Trimming cost V 0 bases and J 6 bases; bases outside gene matches: 3. The CDR3 consists of 15 residues.

The genes are TRBV29-1 and TRBJ2-7; D uncertain. Germline CDR1 is SQVTM and CDR2 is ANQGSEA. The ends were cut back, 5 bases at V and 0 bases at J, with 11 bases in the middle. The CDR3 has 13 amino acids. The CDR3 region has the DNA TGCAGCGTTTCCGTACAGCTCTCCTACGAGCAGTACTTC. Translated, it gives CSVSVQLSYEQYF.

In DNA form, the CDR3 reads TGTGCCAGCAGCGAAGACGGGAATTCGAACACCGGGGAGCTGTTTTTT. Protein product: CASSEDGNSNTGELFF. The chain joins TRBV7-9 to TRBJ2-2; the D gene is possibly TRBD2 (5 bases). This CDR3 comprises 16 residues. Trimming took 5 bases from V and 0 from J, leaving 13 bases between them. Germline CDR1 is SEHNR and CDR2 is FQNEAQ (reference sequence).

V is TRBV4-2 and J is TRBJ2-7; D is ambiguous. The CDR3 contains 15 residues. Germline values: CDR1 LGHNA, CDR2 YNFKEQ. V dropped 0 bases and J dropped 4 bases, with 13 bases sitting between them. CDR3 sequence (DNA): TGTGCCAGCAGCCAAGAGGGTAGACGCATATACGAGCAGTACTTC. Its translation is CASSQEGRRIYEQYF.

This sequence joins TRBV27 and TRBJ2-7, with a weak D call TRBD2 (7 bases). The CDR3 is 18 residues long. V was trimmed by 3 bases and J by 6 bases, leaving 27 bases between them. Germline V gene data show CDR1 as MNHEY and CDR2 as SMNVEV (reference sequence). The CDR3 protein is CASSFISGLGGAGSEQYF. DNA for the CDR3: TGTGCCAGCAGTTTTATTTCCGGCCTAGGGGGGGCTGGATCCGAGCAGTACTTC.

CDR3 sequence reads: CASRTSANTGELFF. The DNA of the CDR3 is TGCGCCAGCAGGACTAGCGCTAACACCGGGGAGCTGTTTTTT. J is TRBJ2-2 and V is TRBV4-1; 8 bases match TRBD2. The CDR3 covers 14 residues. Trimming at V came to 6 bases and at J to 2 bases, leaving 2 bases not matched to a gene. The germline V gene encodes CDR1 MGHRA and CDR2 YSYEKL.

The chain employs TRBV5-1 and TRBJ2-1, with 8 bases matching TRBD2. Germline loops: CDR1 SGHRS, CDR2 YFSETQ. The CDR3 extends over 16 amino acids. The trim removed 3 bases at V and 5 bases at J, leaving 10 bases unmatched. CDR3 loop: CASSSVAGLWDNEQFF. CDR3 nucleotide sequence: TGCGCCAGCAGCTCCGTAGCGGGATTATGGGACAATGAGCAGTTCTTC.

This clone was found once. The rearrangement joins TRBV13 to TRBJ2-6; 9 nucleotides align to TRBD1. In germline, CDR1 is PRHDT, CDR2 FYEKMQ (reference sequence). CDR3 size: 19 residues. V lost 6 bases and J lost 0; bases outside the gene matches: 12. CDR3 amino acids: CASSTRQGDSFSGANVLTF. For the CDR3, the DNA is TGTGCCAGCAGTACAAGACAGGGGGATTCCTTCTCTGGGGCCAACGTCCTGACTTTC.

The chain recombines TRBV12-5 with TRBJ2-7; D not certain. CDR1 LGHNT and CDR2 FRNRAP come from the germline V gene. CDR3 length: 11 amino acids. The V and J ends lost 5 bases and 3 bases respectively, with 5 bases between them. The CDR3 region is CASGRHYEQYF. CDR3 DNA sequence: TGTGCTAGTGGTCGACACTACGAGCAGTACTTC.

The V call is TRBV5-1, the J call TRBJ2-3; 7 bases match TRBD1. CDR1 SGHRS and CDR2 YFSETQ come from the germline V gene. CDR3 length equals 14 residues. V lost 3 bases and J lost 6; bases outside the gene matches: 7. The CDR3 coding sequence is TGCGCCAGCAGCTCCGACAGGGCCTTGGATACGCAGTATTTT. It is translated as CASSSDRALDTQYF. Full variable domain (remainder filled in from reference TRBV5-1 and TRBJ2-3): KAGVTQTPRYLIKTRGQQVTLSCSPISGHRSVSWYQQTPGQGLQFLFEYFSETQRNKGNFPGRFSGRQFSNSRSEMNVSTLELGDSALYLCASSSDRALDTQYFGPGTRLTVL.

This chain uses TRBV4-1 with TRBJ2-5; D may be TRBD2 (6 bases). CDR3 size: 13 residues. Trimming removed 0 bases from V and 4 bases from J, with 6 bases in between. CDR1 is MGHRA and CDR2 is YSYEKL in the germline V gene. Here the CDR3 DNA reads TGCGCCAGCAGCCAAGAAGCGGGAGAGACCCAGTACTTC. This translates into CASSQEAGETQYF.

The chain couples TRBV27 to TRBJ2-1; 11 nucleotides line up with TRBD2. CDR3 length equals 19 residues. J was trimmed by 6 bases and V by 5 bases; bases with no gene match: 18. Germline lookup yields CDR1 MNHEY and CDR2 SMNVEV (reference sequence). CDR3 sequence reads: CASSPNRYSGTSGSNEQFF. The DNA for the CDR3 is TGTGCCAGCAGTCCGAACCGATATTCCGGGACTAGCGGTTCCAATGAGCAGTTCTTC.

This chain links TRBV29-1 with TRBJ2-5, with D perhaps TRBD1 (7 bases). This CDR3 region has 14 residues. The germline V and J ends were trimmed by 6 bases and 7 bases, with 21 bases remaining between them. Germline V gives CDR1 SQVTM, CDR2 ANQGSEA. CDR3 in amino acids: CSVGGKAGGLTQYF. The CDR3 coding sequence is TGCAGCGTCGGCGGGAAGGCAGGGGGTCTGACCCAGTACTTC.

This chain joins TRBV5-4 and TRBJ1-1, with a weak D call TRBD1 (6 bases). This CDR3 region has 13 residues. Germline assignment: CDR1 SGHNT and CDR2 YYREEE (reference sequence). The V gene lost 0 bases and the J gene lost 4 bases, with 7 bases spanning the gap. The CDR3 DNA is TGTGCCAGCAGCTTGGGGACAGTCACTGAAGCTTTCTTT. Its protein is CASSLGTVTEAFF.

The V and J genes are TRBV6-5 and TRBJ2-5; D could derive from TRBD1 or TRBD2 (7 bases each). This CDR3 spans 14 amino acids. Germline-derived CDR1 and CDR2 are MNHEY and SVGAGI. With 2 bases removed from V and 11 bases from J, the gap between germline ends came to 18 bases. The CDR3 is CASSYDDRDYEQYF. The CDR3 nucleotides read TGTGCCAGCAGTTACGACGACAGGGACTATGAGCAGTACTTC.

The chain is built from TRBV14 and TRBJ2-3; no clear D gene. Looked up from germline, CDR1 is SGHDN and CDR2 is FVKESK. The CDR3 totals 15 residues. Trimming took 1 base from V and 1 from J, leaving 9 bases between them. The CDR3 DNA sequence: TGTGCCAGCAGCCAAGTAGGGTTCGGCACAGATACGCAGTATTTT. Translation: CASSQVGFGTDTQYF.

V gene TRBV19 combines with J gene TRBJ1-3; no clear D. The CDR3 length is 16 residues. Trimming took off 5 bases at V and 0 bases at J, with 14 bases between the two ends. Germline V CDR1 and CDR2: LNHDA, SQIVND (reference sequence). In nucleotides, the CDR3 is TGTGCCAGTAGTGAAGGACCGGCTTTCTCTGGAAACACCATATATTTT. This codes for CASSEGPAFSGNTIYF. Based on the CDR3 plus reference TRBV19 and TRBJ1-3, the full variable domain is DGGITQSPKYLFRKEGQNVTLSCEQNLNHDAMYWYRQDPGQGLRLIYYSQIVNDFQKGDIAEGYSVSREKKESFPLTVTSAQKNPTAFYLCASSEGPAFSGNTIYFGEGSWLTVV.

V and J are TRBV18 and TRBJ2-2; no clear D gene. V dropped 3 bases and J dropped 3 bases, with 11 bases sitting between them. The V gene's germline CDR1 is KGHSH and CDR2 LQKENI. This CDR3 region has 15 residues. The DNA of the CDR3 is TGTGCCAGCTCACCTGACCGGACGGACACCGGGGAGCTGTTTTTT. It translates to CASSPDRTDTGELFF. The whole variable domain, filled in from reference TRBV18 and TRBJ2-2, reads NAGVMQNPRHLVRRRGQEARLRCSPMKGHSHVYWYRQLPEEGLKFMVYLQKENIIDESGMPKERFSAEFPKEGPSILRIQQVVRGDSAAYFCASSPDRTDTGELFFGEGSRLTVL.

This chain links TRBV6-5 with TRBJ2-5; D perhaps matches TRBD1 (6 bases). V was cut by 1 base and J by 5 bases, with 14 bases left in between. The CDR3 is made up of 15 amino acids. Per germline, CDR1 MNHEY and CDR2 SVGAGI. The CDR3 DNA sequence: TGTGCCAGCAGTTACTTGAGGGCAGGGGCCGAGACCCAGTACTTC. It codes for CASSYLRAGAETQYF.